This is a list of T cell receptor beta chains from one sample in a study of human T cells and chemical hapten exposure. A single record per CDR3 protein comes from TCRdb applying MiXCR to the RACE reads. Of more than 300,000 distinct CDR3 sequences in the sample, approximately 5.8% are singletons; the top ten hold around 8.8%. The material was whole blood, obtained in connection with sensitization to the hapten diphenylcyclopropenone (DPC). The receptors here all came from a woman younger than 30 with alopecia areata. Some clones in this sample may be carry-over from other donors' samples. Each CDR3 is given without its conserved first and last residue.

J	V	length	CDR3
TRBJ2-3	TRBV29-1	12	SVEGAAASLAQY
TRBJ1-2	TRBV29-1	10	SVVGSNYGYT
TRBJ1-6	TRBV12-3/TRBV12-4	13	ASSLGGGYNSPLH
TRBJ2-3	TRBV4-2	11	ASSQFTLDTQY
TRBJ1-4	TRBV4-3	13	ASSHRAGKSEKLF
TRBJ2-3	TRBV24-1	16	ATSGPLTGDSATDTQY
TRBJ1-1	TRBV6-5	13	ASSYSAEMNTEAF
TRBJ1-1	TRBV6-2/TRBV6-3	13	ASSRPGQGWTEAF
TRBJ2-1	TRBV6-5	14	ASSYFSGGAYNEQF
TRBJ1-5	TRBV7-2	12	ASRAGGLNQPQH